A single sample gave rise to the 2 T cell receptor beta chains below, sequenced in a study of beta chain features in type 1 diabetes. The authors reverse transcribed all of the isolated RNA, so sequencing captured expressed TCRB transcripts. Sequencing used immunoSEQ multiplex PCR; TCRdb keeps in-frame clones, though not all of them. The table has some 250,000 clones, 27% seen once; the top ten hold 3.5% to 4%. Sequencing was performed on central memory CD4+ T cells from blood. These receptors were taken from a man aged 25-40 years in good health.

This clone was found a few times. The chain employs TRBV29-1 and TRBJ2-3; possible D gene TRBD1, 5 bases. V was pared by 7 bases and J by 1 base, with 15 bases between. The germline gives CDR1 SQVTM, CDR2 ANQGSEA. This CDR3 spans 14 amino acids. The CDR3 coding sequence is TGCAGCGCACTACAGGAATGGGGCACAGATACGCAGTATTTT. This gives the protein CSALQEWGTDTQYF.

This clone was seen a few times. The V gene is TRBV10-3, the J gene TRBJ2-3; the D call may be TRBD1 or TRBD2 (5 bases each). The CDR3 runs to 14 residues. Germline V gives CDR1 ENHRY, CDR2 SYGVKD. Deletions cut 7 bases from V and 6 bases from J, with 17 bases between. The CDR3 is CAIKRDLIEDTQYF. As DNA, the CDR3 is TGTGCCATCAAGAGGGACCTTATAGAGGATACGCAGTATTTT.